Below, 20 T cell receptor beta chains from the same sample are listed, as sequenced in a study of control samples from healthy donors and cancer patients. Using immunoSEQ multiplex PCR, the repertoire was profiled, and TCRdb retains in-frame clones only, with some absent. The data contain 89,000 or so clones, 87% of them singletons. The specimen sequenced was blood. The receptors here all came from a man aged 50-60 years in good health.

The V call is TRBV6-2 or TRBV6-3, the J call TRBJ2-3; D is ambiguous. The germline CDR1 and CDR2 sequences are MNHEY and SVGEGT. This CDR3 contains 14 residues. The V end was cut by 5 bases, the J end by 5 bases, with 14 bases between. The CDR3 sequence: CASSARFGGDTQYF. CDR3 DNA: TGTGCCAGCAGTGCGCGGTTCGGTGGAGATACGCAGTATTTT.

The chain couples TRBV4-1 to TRBJ1-5; D possibly corresponds to TRBD1 (5 bases). CDR3 length: 16 amino acids. CDR1 MGHRA and CDR2 YSYEKL come from the germline V gene. The V end was cut by 3 bases, the J end by 1 base, with 13 bases between. The CDR3 loop is CASSQRAAGSNQPQHF. The CDR3 bases are TGCGCCAGCAGCCAGAGGGCAGCAGGGAGCAATCAGCCCCAGCATTTT.

The chain is built from TRBV11-1 and TRBJ2-1; TRBD2 aligns across 11 bases. V was pared by 5 bases and J by 6 bases, with 6 bases of the junction left unmatched. Germline CDR1 and CDR2: SGHAT and FQDESV (reference sequence). This CDR3 comprises 15 residues. The CDR3 is CASSQRTSGFNEQFF. DNA of the CDR3: TGTGCCAGCAGCCAAAGGACTAGCGGGTTCAATGAGCAGTTCTTC.

V usage is TRBV3-1 (or the pseudogene TRBV3-2) and J usage is TRBJ2-5; 11 bases map to TRBD2. The CDR3 sequence is 15 residues long. Trimming took 1 base from V and 5 from J; bases not matched to a gene: 3. CDR1 and CDR2 (germline): LGHDT, YNNKEL (reference sequence). CDR3 DNA sequence: TGTGCCAGCAGCCAAGCTAGCGGGGGGCGGGAGACCCAGTACTTC. Amino acid sequence: CASSQASGGRETQYF.

The chain has TRBV5-1 and TRBJ2-5; D is perhaps TRBD1 or TRBD2 (5 bases each). The CDR3 is made up of 15 amino acids. Per the germline V gene, CDR1 is SGHRS and CDR2 is YFSETQ. Trimming took off 0 bases at V and 4 bases at J, with 13 bases between the two ends. For the CDR3, the DNA is TGCGCCAGCAGCTTGGGGCCCGGGACGGCAGAGACCCAGTACTTC. Amino acid sequence: CASSLGPGTAETQYF.

This sequence joins TRBV5-6 and TRBJ2-1; tentative D call: TRBD1 (6 bases). The CDR3 totals 15 residues. V was pared by 4 bases and J by 5 bases, with 16 bases between. Germline V gene data show CDR1 as SGHDT and CDR2 as YYEEEE. CDR3 residues: CASSLQGIVHNEQFF. CDR3 DNA: TGTGCCAGCAGCCTGCAGGGGATAGTCCACAATGAGCAGTTCTTC.

The gene calls are TRBV4-1 and TRBJ2-7, with D maybe TRBD2 (6 bases). Trimming removed 0 bases from V and 0 bases from J, with 9 bases in between. The CDR3 contains 15 residues. CDR1 MGHRA and CDR2 YSYEKL come from the germline V gene. The CDR3 region is CASSQEDYFSYEQYF. The CDR3 bases are TGCGCCAGCAGCCAAGAGGACTATTTCTCCTACGAGCAGTACTTC.

The J gene is TRBJ2-3, the V gene TRBV5-6; TRBD1 is a possible D gene (5 bases). Germline CDR1 reads SGHDT; CDR2 reads YYEEEE. The CDR3 totals 15 residues. Deletions cut 3 bases from V and 2 bases from J, with 13 bases between. The CDR3 DNA sequence: TGTGCCAGCAGCTCCCTGACAGAGTTCACAGATACGCAGTATTTT. Its protein product is CASSSLTEFTDTQYF.

The DNA for the CDR3 is TGCAGCGCCCCGGCAGGGCAGGGCTACACCTTC. Protein: CSAPAGQGYTF. The chain links TRBV29-1 to TRBJ1-2; D is possibly TRBD1 (5 bases). The CDR3 spans 11 residues. The V and J ends lost 7 bases and 8 bases respectively, with 14 bases between them. From germline, CDR1 is SQVTM and CDR2 ANQGSEA.

The rearrangement links TRBV11-3 to TRBJ2-1; 10 bases line up with TRBD1. With V trimmed by 4 bases and J by 7 bases, 7 bases remained unmatched. In germline, CDR1 is SGHNT, CDR2 YENEEA. This CDR3 comprises 15 residues. CDR3 sequence reads: CASSSRQGADNEQFF. The CDR3 DNA reads TGTGCCAGCAGCTCGAGACAGGGGGCAGATAATGAGCAGTTCTTC. Drawing the rest from reference TRBV11-3 and TRBJ2-1, the complete variable domain is EAGVVQSPRYKIIEKKQPVAFWCNPISGHNTLYWYLQNLGQGPELLIRYENEEAVDDSQLPKDRFSAERLKGVDSTLKIQPAELGDSAVYLCASSSRQGADNEQFFGPGTRLTVL.

The chain carries TRBV4-2 and TRBJ2-7; D is ambiguous. Germline V gene data show CDR1 as LGHNA and CDR2 as YNFKEQ. With 6 bases removed from V and 3 bases from J, the gap between germline ends came to 12 bases. CDR3 length: 13 residues. The CDR3 DNA follows: TGTGCCAGCAGTAAGGATCTCTACTACGAGCAGTACTTC. It specifies CASSKDLYYEQYF.

The chain combines TRBV5-4 with TRBJ2-1; 7 bases are shared with TRBD1. The junction had 6 bases not matched to a gene; V was cut back by 3 bases and J by 0 bases. Germline assignment: CDR1 SGHNT and CDR2 YYREEE (reference sequence). This CDR3 region has 16 residues. The CDR3 DNA follows: TGTGCCAGCAGCTCGACTGGGACAGACTCCTACAATGAGCAGTTCTTC. It translates to CASSSTGTDSYNEQFF.

This sequence joins TRBV5-1 and TRBJ1-6; 8 nucleotides agree with TRBD1. The V and J ends lost 4 bases and 9 bases, in that order; junction bases with no gene match: 9. The CDR3 runs 15 residues. Germline V gene lookup returns CDR1 SGHRS and CDR2 YFSETQ. This CDR3 reads CASSIGQGTGSPLHF. CDR3 bases: TGCGCCAGCAGCATCGGACAGGGTACGGGTTCACCCCTCCACTTT.

The V call is TRBV7-3, the J call TRBJ2-3; 7 nucleotides align to TRBD1. The CDR3 totals 14 residues. In germline, CDR1 is SGHTA, CDR2 FQGTGA. V was pared by 5 bases and J by 4 bases, with 6 bases of the junction left unmatched. CDR3 sequence (DNA): TGTGCCAGCAGCCCCGACAGGGCCTCAGATACGCAGTATTTT. This codes for CASSPDRASDTQYF.

The chain couples TRBV18 to TRBJ1-5, with 7 bases lining up with TRBD1. This CDR3 has 14 amino acids. The trim removed 5 bases at V and 3 bases at J, leaving 4 bases unmatched. Germline values: CDR1 KGHSH, CDR2 LQKENI. CDR3 residues: CASSGTESNQPQHF. CDR3 DNA: TGTGCCAGCTCAGGGACAGAGTCCAATCAGCCCCAGCATTTT.

The rearrangement links TRBV24-1 to TRBJ2-1; D perhaps matches TRBD2 (6 bases). V lost 3 bases, J lost 6 bases, and 17 bases lay in between. Germline V gene sequence: CDR1 KGHDR, CDR2 SFDVKD. The length of the CDR3 is 16 residues. CDR3 sequence (DNA): TGTGCCACCAGTGATCCGACCGACGGAGGGCCCAATGAGCAGTTCTTC. Encoded protein: CATSDPTDGGPNEQFF.

The J gene is TRBJ1-1, the V gene TRBV6-5; possible D gene TRBD1, 5 bases. CDR1 is MNHEY and CDR2 is SVGAGI in the germline V gene. The V end was cut by 7 bases, the J end by 10 bases, with 13 bases between. This CDR3 has 11 residues. Written as DNA, the CDR3 is TGTGCCAGCACCGACGGGAGGGGAGCTTTCTTT. This encodes CASTDGRGAFF.

This chain's CDR3 is CASSMMGTYQETQYF. CDR3 DNA sequence: TGTGCCAGTAGTATGATGGGAACGTACCAAGAGACCCAGTACTTC. The rearrangement joins TRBV19 to TRBJ2-5, with D uncertain. Germline values: CDR1 LNHDA, CDR2 SQIVND (reference sequence). V lost 3 bases to trimming and J lost 0 bases, with 11 bases between them. CDR3 length: 15 residues.

This chain connects TRBV3-1 (or the pseudogene TRBV3-2) to TRBJ1-6, with D possibly TRBD1 on 6 matching bases. V lost 3 bases to trimming and J lost 0 bases, with 18 bases between them. Germline CDR1 is LGHDT and CDR2 is YNNKEL (reference sequence). The CDR3 is 19 residues long. For the CDR3, the DNA is TGTGCCAGCAGCCAGTTTGGGCGACAGGCGAGCTCCTATAATTCACCCCTCCACTTT. Residues: CASSQFGRQASSYNSPLHF.

V usage is TRBV21-1 and J usage is TRBJ1-5; the table's D call TRBD1 went unverified against the DNA. TRBV21-1 is marked as a pseudogene. The CDR3 has 20 residues. In DNA form, the CDR3 reads TGTGCCAGCAGCAAACTCAGGGACAGGGATCGTAATGCCCCCAATCAGCCCCAGCATTTT. This translates into CASSKLRDRDRNAPNQPQHF.